A single sample is the source of the 27 T cell receptor beta chains below, sequenced in a study of T cell changes during pregnancy in multiple sclerosis. The table came from immunoSEQ multiplex PCR; TCRdb's copy has only in-frame clones and leaves some out. This sample has about 31,000 clones, with around 90% found just once. The sequencing used CD8+ T cells from peripheral blood mononuclear cells, collected before pregnancy. These receptors all come from a female donor with multiple sclerosis, enrolled in a pregnancy study.

The chain links TRBV28 to TRBJ2-1, with 7 nucleotides matching TRBD1. Looked up from germline, CDR1 is MDHEN and CDR2 is SYDVKM. Germline trimming cut 5 bases from V and 5 bases from J; bases unmatched to any gene: 15. CDR3 size: 17 residues. The CDR3 nucleotides are TGTGCCAGCAGTCCCCCGCTGACAGGGAGTGTAAACAATGAGCAGTTCTTC. Protein product: CASSPPLTGSVNNEQFF.

V usage is TRBV16 and J usage is TRBJ2-5; D may be TRBD2 (5 bases). V lost 5 bases, J lost 3 bases, and 7 bases lay in between. From germline, CDR1 is KGHSY and CDR2 FQNENV. This CDR3 contains 12 residues. For the CDR3, the DNA is TGTGCCAGCAGCGCCGGGGAAGAGACCCAGTACTTC. This codes for CASSAGEETQYF.

This sequence joins TRBV4-3 and TRBJ1-2; D not certain. Germline lookup yields CDR1 LGHNA and CDR2 YSLEER. V shed 0 bases and J shed 5 bases, with 10 bases lying between them. The CDR3 spans 14 residues. CDR3 in amino acids: CASSQDLGRYGYTF. The CDR3 DNA reads as TGCGCCAGCAGCCAAGACCTAGGTCGTTATGGCTACACCTTC.

The chain combines TRBV9 with TRBJ1-3, with a possible D match to TRBD1 (5 bases). The germline V gene has CDR1 SGDLS and CDR2 YYNGEE. The ends were cut back, 7 bases at V and 0 bases at J, with 14 bases in the middle. CDR3 size: 15 residues. The CDR3 spells CASGSGQSSGNTIYF. CDR3 sequence (DNA): TGTGCCAGCGGGTCAGGGCAATCCTCTGGAAACACCATATATTTT.

The chain joins TRBV15 to TRBJ2-7; the match to TRBD2 covers 7 bases. The CDR3 covers 14 residues. Germline CDR1 is LNHNV and CDR2 is YYDKDF (reference sequence). With V trimmed by 1 base and J by 5 bases, 5 bases remained unmatched. CDR3 loop: CATSRGEGLHEQYF. The CDR3 DNA reads TGTGCCACCAGCAGAGGGGAGGGTTTACACGAGCAGTACTTC.

CDR3 residues: CASSIFPVAEESNQPQHF. The CDR3 DNA reads as TGTGCCAGCAGTATCTTCCCGGTGGCCGAGGAGTCCAATCAGCCCCAGCATTTT. The chain employs TRBV14 and TRBJ1-5; no clear D. CDR3 length: 18 amino acids. The germline V and J ends were trimmed by 6 bases and 3 bases, with 24 bases remaining between them. From germline, CDR1 is SGHDN and CDR2 FVKESK.

The V and J genes are TRBV28 and TRBJ2-7; D is undetermined. Trimming cost V 6 bases and J 5 bases, with 11 bases left between them. The CDR3 loop spans 12 amino acids. CDR1 is MDHEN and CDR2 is SYDVKM in the germline V gene. This CDR3 is CASSSYANEQYF. As DNA, the CDR3 is TGTGCCAGCAGCTCCTACGCTAACGAGCAGTACTTC.

The chain has TRBV11-2 and TRBJ2-3; 13 bases fit TRBD2. V lost 5 bases to trimming and J lost 4 bases; unmatched junction nucleotides: 9. The germline CDR1 and CDR2 sequences are SGHAT and FQNNGV. CDR3 length: 17 amino acids. CDR3 loop: CASSTTQGLAGPDTQYF. CDR3 sequence (DNA): TGTGCCAGCAGCACCACCCAGGGACTAGCGGGACCAGATACGCAGTATTTT.

The genes are TRBV27 and TRBJ1-1; 7 positions agree with TRBD1. V dropped 5 bases and J dropped 2; count of bases not matched to a gene: 11. This CDR3 is 16 amino acids long. CDR1 is MNHEY, CDR2 SMNVEV, per germline (reference sequence). CDR3 nucleotide sequence: TGTGCCAGCAGTATGGACCGAACAGGGGCCAACACTGAAGCTTTCTTT. It specifies CASSMDRTGANTEAFF.

The gene calls are TRBV27 and TRBJ2-7; TRBD2 matches 12 bases. The CDR3 sequence is 17 residues long. The trim removed 1 base at V and 5 bases at J, leaving 9 bases unmatched. Germline values: CDR1 MNHEY, CDR2 SMNVEV (reference sequence). The CDR3 protein is CASSLLLAGGPAHEQYF. As DNA, the CDR3 is TGTGCCAGCAGTTTATTGCTAGCGGGGGGGCCGGCCCACGAGCAGTACTTC.

V usage is TRBV2 and J usage is TRBJ2-5; weak D call: TRBD1 (5 bases). The CDR3 has 14 residues. Trimming shortened V by 7 bases and J by 1 base, and 13 bases separated the two germline ends. CDR1 SNHLY and CDR2 FYNNEI come from the germline V gene. As DNA, the CDR3 is TGTGCCAGCACCGTAGGGGCTCCCCAAGAGACCCAGTACTTC. Translating gives CASTVGAPQETQYF.

This chain uses TRBV11-3 with TRBJ1-4, with a weak D call TRBD1 (6 bases). Germline V gene lookup returns CDR1 SGHNT and CDR2 YENEEA. The CDR3 covers 13 residues. V shed 6 bases and J shed 6 bases, with 11 bases lying between them. The CDR3 region is CASRKQGDEKLFF. The CDR3 DNA reads as TGTGCCAGCAGGAAACAGGGAGATGAAAAACTGTTTTTT.

The V and J genes are TRBV28 and TRBJ1-5; TRBD1 aligns across 10 bases. V was pared by 6 bases and J by 5 bases, with 1 base of the junction left unmatched. CDR1 and CDR2 (germline): MDHEN, SYDVKM. The CDR3 contains 13 residues. The DNA of the CDR3 is TGTGCCAGCAGCGGGACAGGGGATCAGCCCCAGCATTTT. Translation gives CASSGTGDQPQHF.

This clone was seen only once. The chain links TRBV30 to TRBJ2-3, with 8 positions matching TRBD1. V shed 4 bases, J shed 3 bases, and the junction held 9 bases outside the gene matches. The CDR3 has 15 residues. CDR1 GTSNPN and CDR2 SVGIG come from the germline V gene (reference sequence). Written as DNA, the CDR3 is TGTGCCTGGACCGAGGCGGGACAGGTAACAGATACGCAGTATTTT. Encoded protein: CAWTEAGQVTDTQYF. The whole variable domain, remainder taken from reference TRBV30 and TRBJ2-3, is SQTIHQWPATLVQPVGSPLSLECTVEGTSNPNLYWYRQAAGRGLQLLFYSVGIGQISSEVPQNLSASRPQDRQFILSSKKLLLSDSGFYLCAWTEAGQVTDTQYFGPGTRLTVL.

The CDR3 sequence is CASSLYRVEDQPQHF. The CDR3 region has the DNA TGTGCCAGCAGCTTGTACAGGGTGGAAGATCAGCCCCAGCATTTT. The J gene is TRBJ1-5, the V gene TRBV5-6; the D gene is possibly TRBD1 (6 bases). Germline CDR1 reads SGHDT; CDR2 reads YYEEEE. This CDR3 region has 15 residues. V dropped 1 base and J dropped 5 bases, with 13 bases sitting between them.

V and J are TRBV5-6 and TRBJ1-2; D is perhaps TRBD1 (5 bases). V lost 4 bases and J 1 base, leaving 14 bases between the germline ends. The CDR3 runs to 15 residues. The germline V gene has CDR1 SGHDT and CDR2 YYEEEE. CDR3 sequence (DNA): TGTGCCAGCAGCACGTTAGACAGTTTTAACTATGGCTACACCTTC. It specifies CASSTLDSFNYGYTF. Full variable domain (rest looked up from reference TRBV5-6 and TRBJ1-2): DAGVTQSPTHLIKTRGQQVTLRCSPKSGHDTVSWYQQALGQGPQFIFQYYEEEERQRGNFPDRFSGHQFPNYSSELNVNALLLGDSALYLCASSTLDSFNYGYTFGSGTRLTVV.

The rearrangement uses TRBV6-4 and TRBJ2-1; 14 bases align to TRBD2. V gave up 0 bases and J gave up 6 bases; unmatched junction bases: 1. CDR3 length: 16 residues. Germline lookup yields CDR1 MRHNA and CDR2 SNTAGT. The CDR3 DNA follows: TGTGCCAGCAGTGACTCAGGGACTAGCGGGAGCAATGAGCAGTTCTTC. As protein: CASSDSGTSGSNEQFF.

The chain uses TRBV21-1 and TRBJ2-3; no DNA check was done on the table's D call, TRBD2. TRBV21-1 is recorded as a pseudogene. This CDR3 has 19 amino acids. The CDR3 nucleotides read TGTGCCAGCAGCAAAGCGGGGGGAACTAGAACCACTAGCACAGATACGCAGTATTTT. This translates into CASSKAGGTRTTSTDTQYF.

The V gene is TRBV27, the J gene TRBJ2-7, with D tentatively TRBD1 (6 bases). Trimming took 3 bases from V and 0 from J, leaving 9 bases between them. The germline V gene has CDR1 MNHEY and CDR2 SMNVEV (reference sequence). CDR3 length: 14 amino acids. The CDR3 region is CASSLRDNSYEQYF. CDR3 DNA: TGTGCCAGCAGTTTGAGGGACAACTCCTACGAGCAGTACTTC.

This clone was detected once. The rearrangement uses TRBV28 and TRBJ2-7; maybe TRBD2 (6 bases). Between the trimmed V and J ends, which lost 5 bases and 1 base, there was a span of 33 bases. The CDR3 contains 21 residues. The germline gives CDR1 MDHEN, CDR2 SYDVKM. CDR3 DNA: TGTGCCAGCAGTGGCTCAAGGGTGGGTAGCGAAACCGGGAGTGGGTCCTACGAGCAGTACTTC. Translation: CASSGSRVGSETGSGSYEQYF. The full variable domain, with the rest looked up from reference TRBV28 and TRBJ2-7, is DVKVTQSSRYLVKRTGEKVFLECVQDMDHENMFWYRQDPGLGLRLIYFSYDVKMKEKGDIPEGYSVSREKKERFSLILESASTNQTSMYLCASSGSRVGSETGSGSYEQYFGPGTRLTVT.

This clone was seen a handful of times. V is TRBV6-4 and J is TRBJ2-2; 7 bases line up with TRBD1. Germline CDR1 MRHNA, CDR2 SNTAGT. V lost 8 bases to trimming and J lost 2 bases; unmatched junction nucleotides: 8. The CDR3 sequence is 15 residues long. CDR3 nucleotides: TGTGCCAGCGGCCCCGGACAGGACAACACCGGGGAGCTGTTTTTT. Encoded protein: CASGPGQDNTGELFF.

The chain uses TRBV27 and TRBJ2-7, with 9 bases fitting TRBD1. V was clipped by 8 bases and J by 3 bases; unmatched bases: 5. This CDR3 spans 13 amino acids. Germline CDR1 is MNHEY and CDR2 is SMNVEV (reference sequence). The CDR3 nucleotides are TGTGCCAGCTCAGACAGGGGGGACTACGAGCAGTACTTC. It specifies CASSDRGDYEQYF.

This chain links TRBV6-6 with TRBJ1-2; D unresolved. Germline CDR1 and CDR2: MNHNY and SVGAGI (reference sequence). V was trimmed by 5 bases and J by 6 bases, leaving 16 bases between them. This CDR3 contains 14 residues. CDR3 nucleotides: TGTGCCAGCAGTCCCTCCGGGGAAAGGAATGGCTACACCTTC. This encodes CASSPSGERNGYTF.

This clone was found a few times. The chain carries TRBV5-6 and TRBJ2-5; D is possibly TRBD1 (5 bases). The CDR3 is made up of 12 amino acids. Germline CDR1 SGHDT, CDR2 YYEEEE. Trimming stripped 4 bases from V and 10 bases from J, with 14 bases between. The CDR3 here is CASSDKWGHQYF. CDR3 coding DNA: TGTGCCAGCAGCGACAAGTGGGGCCACCAGTACTTC. Drawing the rest from reference TRBV5-6 and TRBJ2-5, the complete variable domain is DAGVTQSPTHLIKTRGQQVTLRCSPKSGHDTVSWYQQALGQGPQFIFQYYEEEERQRGNFPDRFSGHQFPNYSSELNVNALLLGDSALYLCASSDKWGHQYFGPGTRLLVL.

This rearrangement joins TRBV15 to TRBJ2-7; possibly TRBD2 for D (7 bases). The V end was cut by 5 bases, the J end by 6 bases, with 20 bases between. The CDR3 loop spans 15 amino acids. Germline V gene lookup returns CDR1 LNHNV and CDR2 YYDKDF (reference sequence). CDR3 residues: CATSPRDGGRSEQYF. The CDR3 DNA follows: TGTGCCACCAGCCCCCGAGACGGGGGGCGTTCCGAGCAGTACTTC.

The gene calls are TRBV27 and TRBJ1-1; D remains unclear. The V end lost 2 bases, the J end lost 4 bases, and 8 bases lay between the germline ends. CDR3 length: 13 residues. Germline loops: CDR1 MNHEY, CDR2 SMNVEV (reference sequence). The CDR3 loop is CASSLVVATEAFF. In nucleotides, the CDR3 is TGTGCCAGCAGTTTAGTAGTTGCCACTGAAGCTTTCTTT.

The rearrangement uses TRBV6-1 and TRBJ2-1; D gene uncertain. This CDR3 has 17 residues. The V gene's germline CDR1 is MNHNS and CDR2 SASEGT. V gave up 1 base and J gave up 0 bases, with 13 bases separating them. CDR3 amino acids: CASSEGFLADSYNEQFF. The CDR3 DNA reads as TGTGCCAGCAGTGAAGGATTCTTGGCGGACTCCTACAATGAGCAGTTCTTC.